Shown below are 7 T cell receptor beta chains from a single sample sequenced in a study of shared clonotypes between healthy human individuals. Method: immunoSEQ multiplex PCR; TCRdb's copy keeps in-frame clones and lacks some. The data show about 2.4 million clones, approximately 94% seen once. The specimen was naive CD4+ T cells sorted from blood. Subset described: CD45RA+ positively selected. These receptor sequences come from a man between 18 and 29 years old in good health.

The chain links TRBV18 to TRBJ2-7; D is ambiguous. The germline V gene has CDR1 KGHSH and CDR2 LQKENI. Deletions cut 3 bases from V and 1 base from J, with 10 bases between. The CDR3 runs 14 residues. DNA of the CDR3: TGTGCCAGCTCACCGGACGGACGATCCTACGAGCAGTACTTC. Amino acids: CASSPDGRSYEQYF.

This rearrangement joins TRBV2 to TRBJ2-3; 8 bases fit TRBD2. V gave up 4 bases and J gave up 2 bases; unmatched junction bases: 5. The CDR3 runs to 15 residues. Germline V gives CDR1 SNHLY, CDR2 FYNNEI. DNA for the CDR3: TGTGCCAGCAGTGCACAGCGGGGGCTCACAGATACGCAGTATTTT. It translates to CASSAQRGLTDTQYF.

The rearrangement uses TRBV19 and TRBJ1-4, with 8 nucleotides matching TRBD1. The germline CDR1 and CDR2 sequences are LNHDA and SQIVND (reference sequence). The trim removed 4 bases at V and 0 bases at J, leaving 7 bases unmatched. This CDR3 is 17 amino acids long. The CDR3 spells CASSRSTGAPTNEKLFF. The DNA of the CDR3 is TGTGCCAGTAGTAGGTCGACAGGGGCACCAACTAATGAAAAACTGTTTTTT. The full variable domain, completed using reference TRBV19 and TRBJ1-4, is DGGITQSPKYLFRKEGQNVTLSCEQNLNHDAMYWYRQDPGQGLRLIYYSQIVNDFQKGDIAEGYSVSREKKESFPLTVTSAQKNPTAFYLCASSRSTGAPTNEKLFFGSGTQLSVL.

The chain links TRBV7-8 to TRBJ1-6; D might be TRBD1 (5 bases). The CDR3 has 15 residues. The V end was cut by 2 bases, the J end by 5 bases, with 10 bases between. The germline CDR1 and CDR2 sequences are SGHVS and FQNEAQ. The DNA for the CDR3 is TGTGCCAGCAGCTTAAGGTCCAGGGATAATTCACCCCTCCACTTT. Its translation is CASSLRSRDNSPLHF. Together with reference TRBV7-8 and TRBJ1-6, the CDR3 gives the full variable domain: GAGVSQSPRYKVAKRGQDVALRCDPISGHVSLFWYQQALGQGPEFLTYFQNEAQLDKSGLPSDRFFAERPEGSVSTLKIQRTQQEDSAVYLCASSLRSRDNSPLHFGNGTRLTVT.

The genes are TRBV4-1 and TRBJ2-5; D is unclear. The CDR3 extends over 15 amino acids. CDR1 and CDR2 (germline): MGHRA, YSYEKL. Deletions cut 4 bases from V and 9 bases from J, with 21 bases between. The CDR3 bases are TGCGCCAGCAGCCGGTCCCTGGGGTACCAGACGGCCCAGTACTTC. This codes for CASSRSLGYQTAQYF.

This clone was detected only once. The chain is built from TRBV19 and TRBJ1-4; D gene ambiguous. The CDR3 consists of 14 residues. CDR1 is LNHDA and CDR2 is SQIVND in the germline V gene (reference sequence). The V end lost 4 bases, the J end lost 2 bases, and 8 bases lay between the germline ends. The CDR3 here is CASSSRWTNEKLFF. The CDR3 DNA follows: TGTGCCAGTAGTAGCCGGTGGACTAATGAAAAACTGTTTTTT.

The chain couples TRBV7-2 to TRBJ2-7; 10 nucleotides agree with TRBD2. The V gene's germline CDR1 is SGHTA and CDR2 FQGNSA. The V and J ends lost 5 bases and 6 bases, in that order; junction bases with no gene match: 10. This CDR3 contains 15 residues. CDR3 amino acids: CASSEVSAGGLEQYF. The DNA of the CDR3 is TGTGCCAGCAGCGAGGTATCAGCGGGGGGGCTCGAGCAGTACTTC.